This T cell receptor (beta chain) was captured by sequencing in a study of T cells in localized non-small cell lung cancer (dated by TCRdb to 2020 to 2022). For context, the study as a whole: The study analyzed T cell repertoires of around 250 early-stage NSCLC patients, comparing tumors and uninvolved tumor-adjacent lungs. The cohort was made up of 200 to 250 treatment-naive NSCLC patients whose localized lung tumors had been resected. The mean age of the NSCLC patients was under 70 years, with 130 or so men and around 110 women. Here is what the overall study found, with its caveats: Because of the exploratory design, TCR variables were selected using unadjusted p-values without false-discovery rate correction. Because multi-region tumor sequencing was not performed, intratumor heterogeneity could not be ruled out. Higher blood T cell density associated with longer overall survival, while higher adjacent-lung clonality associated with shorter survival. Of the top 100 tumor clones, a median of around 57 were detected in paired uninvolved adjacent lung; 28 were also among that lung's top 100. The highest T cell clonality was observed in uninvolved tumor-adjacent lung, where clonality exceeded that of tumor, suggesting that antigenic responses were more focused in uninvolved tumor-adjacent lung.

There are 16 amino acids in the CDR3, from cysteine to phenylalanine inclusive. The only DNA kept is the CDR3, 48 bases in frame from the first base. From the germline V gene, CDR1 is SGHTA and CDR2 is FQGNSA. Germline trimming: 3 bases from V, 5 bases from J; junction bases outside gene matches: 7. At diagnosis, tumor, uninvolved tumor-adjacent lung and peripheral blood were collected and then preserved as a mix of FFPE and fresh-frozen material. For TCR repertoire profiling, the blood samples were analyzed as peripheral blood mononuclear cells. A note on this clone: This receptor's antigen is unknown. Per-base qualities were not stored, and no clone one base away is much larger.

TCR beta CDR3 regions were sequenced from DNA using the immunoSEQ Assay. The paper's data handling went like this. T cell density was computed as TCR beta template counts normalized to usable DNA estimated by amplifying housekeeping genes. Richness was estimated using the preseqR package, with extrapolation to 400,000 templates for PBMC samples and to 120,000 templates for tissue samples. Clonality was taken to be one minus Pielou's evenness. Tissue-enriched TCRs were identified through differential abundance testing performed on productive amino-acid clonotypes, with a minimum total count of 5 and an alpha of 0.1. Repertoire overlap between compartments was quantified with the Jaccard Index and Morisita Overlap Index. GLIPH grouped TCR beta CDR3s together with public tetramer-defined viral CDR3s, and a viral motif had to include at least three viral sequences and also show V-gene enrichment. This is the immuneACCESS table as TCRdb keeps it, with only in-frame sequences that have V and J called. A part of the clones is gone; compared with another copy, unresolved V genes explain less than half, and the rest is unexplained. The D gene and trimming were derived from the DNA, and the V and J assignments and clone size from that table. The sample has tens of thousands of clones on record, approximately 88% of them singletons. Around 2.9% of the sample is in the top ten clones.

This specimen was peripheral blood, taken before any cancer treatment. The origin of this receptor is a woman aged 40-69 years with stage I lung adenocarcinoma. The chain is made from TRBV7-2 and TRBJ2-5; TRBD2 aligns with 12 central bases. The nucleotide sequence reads TGTGCCAGCAGCTTGACTAGCGGGAGTCTTCGCGAGACCCAGTACTTC. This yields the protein CASSLTSGSLRETQYF.